Sequencing of this TCR beta chain was carried out in a study of blood T cell repertoires in COVID-19. The table came from immunoSEQ multiplex PCR; TCRdb's copy has only in-frame clones and leaves some out. This table holds about 320,000 clones, 70% to 90% found once. After removal of 4 bases from V and 1 base from J, the junction contained 1 base not matched to a gene. The CDR3 contains 14 residues. CDR1 LGHNA and CDR2 YNFKEQ come from the germline V gene. All enrollees were roughly 18 to 100 years old and from about 25 US areas. The clonotype was recovered from a woman aged 30 to 39 who had recovered from COVID-19. The J gene is TRBJ1-5, the V gene TRBV4-2, with 7 bases identical to TRBD1. What was sequenced was PBMCs or T cells enriched from blood (not recorded which). As DNA, the CDR3 is TGTGCCAGCAGCCCGGACAGGAGCAATCAGCCCCAGCATTTT. Protein sequence: CASSPDRSNQPQHF.